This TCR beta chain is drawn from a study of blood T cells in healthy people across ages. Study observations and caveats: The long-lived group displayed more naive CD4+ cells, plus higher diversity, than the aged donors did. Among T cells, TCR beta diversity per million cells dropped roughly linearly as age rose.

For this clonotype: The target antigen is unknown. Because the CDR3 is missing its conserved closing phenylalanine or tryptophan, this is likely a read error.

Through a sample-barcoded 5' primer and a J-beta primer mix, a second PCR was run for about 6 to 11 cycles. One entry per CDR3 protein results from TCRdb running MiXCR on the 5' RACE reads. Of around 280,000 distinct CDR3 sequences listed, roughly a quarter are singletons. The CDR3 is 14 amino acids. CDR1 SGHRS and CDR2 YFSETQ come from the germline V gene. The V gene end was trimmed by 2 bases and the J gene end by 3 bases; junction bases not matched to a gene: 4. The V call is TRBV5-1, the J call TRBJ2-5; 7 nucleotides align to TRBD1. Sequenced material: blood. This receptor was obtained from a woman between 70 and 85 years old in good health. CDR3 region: CASSFQDRKETQYL. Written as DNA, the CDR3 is TGCGCCAGCAGCTTCCAGGACAGGAAAGAGACCCAGTACCTC.